The 2 T cell receptor beta chains in this list originate from one sample, sequenced in a study of post-analysis software for immune sequencing data. Study-wide findings and caveats: In patients, four to six TRBV segments were more frequent than in controls, with TRBV5-6, TRBV5-1 and TRBV20-1 among them.

TCR beta cDNA libraries had unique molecular identifiers. TCRdb called the PCR reads again in MiXCR, with one record for every CDR3 protein. This sample has 650,000 to 850,000 distinct CDR3 sequences, with about 57% found just once. These receptors' targets are unknown. Sequencing was performed on blood. Receptor source: a girl aged 10 to 17 with multiple sclerosis.

Here the CDR3 reads CASSLDRGASSYEQYF. The CDR3 DNA sequence: TGTGCCAGCAGCTTAGATCGGGGGGCAAGCTCCTACGAGCAGTACTTC. The chain joins TRBV7-9 to TRBJ2-7; D possibly corresponds to TRBD2 (7 bases). The germline V and J ends were trimmed by 1 base and 0 bases, with 13 bases remaining between them. Germline values: CDR1 SEHNR, CDR2 FQNEAQ (reference sequence). CDR3 length: 16 residues.

This rearrangement joins TRBV7-9 to TRBJ2-3; D remains ambiguous. In germline, CDR1 is SEHNR, CDR2 FQNEAQ (reference sequence). The CDR3 length is 14 residues. V was cut by 5 bases and J by 2 bases, with 11 bases left in between. In DNA form, the CDR3 reads TGTGCCAGCAGCCCTTTGGGCATCACAGATACGCAGTATTTT. Its protein is CASSPLGITDTQYF.